Presented here are 19 T cell receptor beta chains from one specimen sequenced in a study of T cell responses to AZD1222 COVID-19 vaccine. TCRdb's table, derived via immunoSEQ multiplex PCR, lists solely in-frame clones and lacks some. Of some 140,000 clones detected, approximately 85% appear once; the ten largest clones hold 7.9%. The sample consisted of peripheral blood, taken 28 days after the second dose of the MenACWY control vaccine. Every receptor here comes from an adult who received the MenACWY meningococcal vaccine as a control.

This clone showed up just a few times. The rearrangement uses TRBV28 and TRBJ2-1; D not certain. CDR3 length: 12 amino acids. Germline V lookup: CDR1 MDHEN, CDR2 SYDVKM. The V end lost 1 base, the J end lost 8 bases, and 6 bases lay between the germline ends. The CDR3 DNA sequence: TGTGCCAGCAGTTTATTTCAAGATGAGCAGTTCTTC. The encoded protein is CASSLFQDEQFF.

CDR3 bases: TGCGCCAGCAGCTTAATTCGGGGGGGTGAGACCCAGTACTTC. It is translated as CASSLIRGGETQYF. J is TRBJ2-5 and V is TRBV5-1; TRBD2 agrees at 8 bases. The CDR3 has 14 residues. The germline gives CDR1 SGHRS, CDR2 YFSETQ. V trimming: 2 bases; J trimming: 5 bases; junction bases outside the gene matches: 5.

The CDR3, as DNA: TGTGCCAGCAGTTATACAGGGGTCACCGGGGAGCTGTTTTTT. Translated, it gives CASSYTGVTGELFF. This sequence joins TRBV11-3 and TRBJ2-2; 7 bases fit TRBD1. CDR3 length: 14 residues. V lost 6 bases to trimming and J lost 4 bases; unmatched junction nucleotides: 5. CDR1 is SGHNT and CDR2 is YENEEA in the germline V gene.

This rearrangement joins TRBV5-1 to TRBJ2-7; the match to TRBD2 covers 10 bases. The germline gives CDR1 SGHRS, CDR2 YFSETQ. J gave up 6 bases and V 3 bases, and 6 bases lay outside the gene matches. This CDR3 has 14 residues. The CDR3 sequence: CASSSELAGSEQYF. CDR3 nucleotide sequence: TGCGCCAGCAGCTCCGAACTAGCGGGGAGCGAGCAGTACTTC.

The chain has TRBV10-3 and TRBJ2-7; 13 nucleotides line up with TRBD2. This CDR3 region has 17 residues. The V segment lost 6 bases and the J segment 1 base; nucleotides outside the gene matches: 9. Germline CDR1 is ENHRY and CDR2 is SYGVKD. The CDR3 spells CAIRRTSGSSSSYEQYF. DNA of the CDR3: TGTGCCATCAGGCGGACTAGCGGGAGTAGCAGTTCCTACGAGCAGTACTTC.

The chain couples TRBV30 to TRBJ1-5, with a possible D match to TRBD1 (6 bases). CDR1 and CDR2 (germline): GTSNPN, SVGIG (reference sequence). This CDR3 region has 13 residues. The V and J ends lost 1 base and 2 bases respectively, with 6 bases between them. CDR3 nucleotides: TGTGCCTGGAGTGCAGGGGGCAATCAGCCCCAGCATTTT. This encodes CAWSAGGNQPQHF.

The genes are TRBV5-1 and TRBJ2-5; D is uncertain. With 4 bases removed from V and 5 bases from J, the gap between germline ends came to 12 bases. Germline loops: CDR1 SGHRS, CDR2 YFSETQ. This CDR3 is built from 13 residues. CDR3 sequence: CASSNGVGETQYF. CDR3 sequence (DNA): TGCGCCAGCAGCAATGGGGTCGGGGAGACCCAGTACTTC.

The chain joins TRBV5-4 to TRBJ2-7, with 10 bases identical to TRBD2. The V segment lost 4 bases and the J segment 4 bases; nucleotides outside the gene matches: 5. Germline CDR1 is SGHNT and CDR2 is YYREEE (reference sequence). The CDR3 runs 14 residues. The CDR3 DNA follows: TGTGCCAGCAGCCCCGGACTAGCGGAGTACGAGCAGTACTTC. It is translated as CASSPGLAEYEQYF.

The V call is TRBV6-5, the J call TRBJ2-3; D perhaps matches TRBD2 (6 bases). Per germline, CDR1 MNHEY and CDR2 SVGAGI. The CDR3 has 14 residues. With 5 bases removed from V and 2 bases from J, the gap between germline ends came to 11 bases. CDR3 sequence: CASSQGLTTDTQYF. The CDR3 DNA reads as TGTGCCAGCAGTCAGGGACTTACCACAGATACGCAGTATTTT.

The chain is built from TRBV5-8 and TRBJ1-6; D possibly corresponds to TRBD1 (5 bases). V gave up 2 bases and J gave up 7 bases, with 16 bases separating them. This CDR3 contains 16 residues. Germline V gene lookup returns CDR1 SGHTS and CDR2 YDEGEE. DNA of the CDR3: TGTGCCAGCAGCTTTTGGGGGGGGTCCGAGAATTCACCCCTCCACTTT. It codes for CASSFWGGSENSPLHF.

The rearrangement joins TRBV19 to TRBJ1-5; D ambiguous. The V gene's germline CDR1 is LNHDA and CDR2 SQIVND (reference sequence). This CDR3 has 12 amino acids. V lost 2 bases and J lost 5, with 4 bases in between. CDR3 sequence: CASSIWDQPQHF. The CDR3 region has the DNA TGTGCCAGTAGTATATGGGATCAGCCCCAGCATTTT.

V usage is TRBV4-1 and J usage is TRBJ1-1; 12 bases match TRBD1. Unmatched junction bases numbered 10, after V lost 6 bases and J lost 5 bases. The CDR3 covers 16 residues. Germline CDR1 is MGHRA and CDR2 is YSYEKL. The CDR3 DNA is TGCGCCAGCAGGACGGGGACAGGGGGCGTAGGGACTGAAGCTTTCTTT. The encoded protein is CASRTGTGGVGTEAFF.

This rearrangement joins TRBV6-1 to TRBJ2-5; D gene ambiguous. CDR3 length: 13 residues. Trimming removed 0 bases from V and 7 bases from J, with 9 bases in between. Germline V CDR1 and CDR2: MNHNS, SASEGT. The DNA for the CDR3 is TGTGCCAGCAGTGAAGCGCGGAGTGCGACCCAGTACTTC. It is translated as CASSEARSATQYF.

The V gene is TRBV4-3, the J gene TRBJ1-3; D is perhaps TRBD1 (5 bases). Germline loops: CDR1 LGHNA, CDR2 YSLEER. The CDR3 runs to 14 residues. Trimming pared 5 bases from V and 0 bases from J, leaving 8 bases between. The CDR3 DNA follows: TGCGCCAGCAGCTCAGGGTACTCTGGAAACACCATATATTTT. It codes for CASSSGYSGNTIYF.

J is TRBJ1-1 and V is TRBV6-2 or TRBV6-3; unclear D gene. Trimming removed 4 bases at V and 3 bases at J, with 6 bases between. CDR1 is MNHEY, CDR2 SVGEGT, per germline. This CDR3 has 12 residues. Written as DNA, the CDR3 is TGTGCCAGCAGTTGGGGATACACTGAAGCTTTCTTT. Residues: CASSWGYTEAFF.

The chain couples TRBV6-1 to TRBJ2-3; 7 nucleotides line up with TRBD2. Germline CDR1 is MNHNS and CDR2 is SASEGT. The V and J ends lost 0 bases and 3 bases, in that order; junction bases with no gene match: 6. The CDR3 has 16 residues. The CDR3 protein is CASSEARRERTDTQYF. For the CDR3, the DNA is TGTGCCAGCAGTGAAGCGCGGCGGGAGCGTACAGATACGCAGTATTTT.

The genes are TRBV9 and TRBJ1-6; 9 nucleotides line up with TRBD1. Per the germline V gene, CDR1 is SGDLS and CDR2 is YYNGEE. Trimming at V came to 4 bases and at J to 1 base, leaving 3 bases not matched to a gene. The CDR3 spans 16 residues. CDR3 loop: CASSPGTGSYNSPLHF. DNA for the CDR3: TGTGCCAGCAGCCCGGGGACAGGGTCCTATAATTCACCCCTCCACTTT.

The table lists this clone with a count of one. This sequence joins TRBV28 and TRBJ1-4; D is perhaps TRBD1 (5 bases). Per the germline V gene, CDR1 is MDHEN and CDR2 is SYDVKM. The CDR3 consists of 14 residues. V was trimmed by 5 bases and J by 8 bases, leaving 15 bases between them. CDR3 nucleotide sequence: TGTGCCAGCAGTGCTCGGGGACCGGGGGAAAAACTGTTTTTT. Protein: CASSARGPGEKLFF.

The chain uses TRBV11-2 and TRBJ1-2; tentative D call: TRBD1 (5 bases). V lost 5 bases and J 8 bases, leaving 27 bases between the germline ends. The CDR3 is 17 amino acids. Germline loops: CDR1 SGHAT, CDR2 FQNNGV. This chain's CDR3 is CASSPRSVVKTGAGYTF. CDR3 bases: TGTGCCAGCAGCCCTCGTAGCGTGGTAAAGACCGGGGCGGGCTACACCTTC.